This entry features one T cell receptor (beta chain) sequence. Antigen unknown. These data are taken from a study of CD8+ T cells in alopecia areata. Overall study context: Treatment of the treated patients consisted of oral tofacitinib, 5 to 10 mg twice daily. Treatment ran 6 to 18 months, with 6 months of follow-up afterward. Using the percentage of affected scalp area, treated patients' severity was scored.

Study findings and constraints: Expanded CD8+ clones among the top 100, and scalp clonality, were significantly decreased by tofacitinib.

CDR3 length: 17 amino acids. V dropped 3 bases and J dropped 4 bases, with 18 bases sitting between them. The germline V gene has CDR1 MNHEY and CDR2 SMNVEV (reference sequence). The treatment: oral pan-JAK inhibitor, 5-10 mg twice daily. Peripheral blood and lesional scalp punch biopsies were taken from alopecia areata patients. RNA was extracted and reverse transcribed into cDNA as the sequencing template. Generated by immunoSEQ multiplex PCR, the TCRdb table keeps only in-frame clones and is missing some. The table has 4,300 or so clones, 69% seen once. The specimen was skin, collected at week 24, from a patient treated with tofacitinib. This TCR was sampled from a human donor with alopecia areata. The J gene is TRBJ2-2, the V gene TRBV27; weak D call: TRBD2 (7 bases). This CDR3 is CASSFDGGGGSTGELFF. Written as DNA, the CDR3 is TGTGCCAGCAGTTTTGATGGGGGGGGCGGGTCCACCGGGGAGCTGTTTTTT.